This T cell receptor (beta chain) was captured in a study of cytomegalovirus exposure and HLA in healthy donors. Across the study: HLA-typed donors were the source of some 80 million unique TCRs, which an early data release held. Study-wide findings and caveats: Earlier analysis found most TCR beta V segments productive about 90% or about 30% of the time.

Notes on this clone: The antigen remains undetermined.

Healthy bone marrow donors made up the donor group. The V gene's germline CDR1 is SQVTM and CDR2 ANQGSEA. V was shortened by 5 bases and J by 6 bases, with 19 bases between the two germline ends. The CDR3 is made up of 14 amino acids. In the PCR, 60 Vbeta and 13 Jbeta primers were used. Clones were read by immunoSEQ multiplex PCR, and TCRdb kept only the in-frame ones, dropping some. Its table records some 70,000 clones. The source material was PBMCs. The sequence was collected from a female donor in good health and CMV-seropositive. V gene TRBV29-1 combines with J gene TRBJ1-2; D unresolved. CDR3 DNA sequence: TGCAGCGTTAGTCCAGGAGCGGGGTCTAATGGCTACACCTTC. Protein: CSVSPGAGSNGYTF.